What follows are 11 T cell receptor beta chains derived from one specimen sequenced in a study of blood T cell repertoires in COVID-19. TCRdb's copy holds only in-frame clones and misses some; the assay was immunoSEQ multiplex PCR. The profile shows roughly 330,000 clones, 70% to 90% of them singletons. Sample: PBMCs or T cells enriched from blood (not recorded which). These receptors all come from a woman aged 25 to 39 who had recovered from COVID-19.

There are a few counts of this clone. The chain combines TRBV4-2 with TRBJ1-2, with 9 nucleotides matching TRBD1. The germline V gene has CDR1 LGHNA and CDR2 YNFKEQ. The CDR3 loop spans 16 amino acids. The V segment lost 2 bases and the J segment 3 bases; nucleotides outside the gene matches: 7. CDR3 in DNA: TGTGCCAGCAGCCAAATTCCGGGACAGGGCCACTATGGCTACACCTTC. It yields the protein CASSQIPGQGHYGYTF.

The rearrangement links TRBV2 to TRBJ1-1, with TRBD1 matching over 8 bases. There are 14 residues in the CDR3. CDR1 and CDR2 (germline): SNHLY, FYNNEI. The V segment lost 3 bases and the J segment 1 base; nucleotides outside the gene matches: 1. The DNA for the CDR3 is TGTGCCAGCAGTGAGGACAGGGCGAACACTGAAGCTTTCTTT. Its translation: CASSEDRANTEAFF.

This chain joins TRBV5-1 and TRBJ2-6, with TRBD1 matching 10 bases. The CDR3 covers 18 residues. J gave up 0 bases and V 0 bases, and 3 bases lay outside the gene matches. Looked up from germline, CDR1 is SGHRS and CDR2 is YFSETQ. CDR3: CASSLGTGGASGANVLTF. The CDR3 DNA reads as TGCGCCAGCAGCTTGGGGACAGGGGGGGCCTCTGGGGCCAACGTCCTGACTTTC. The whole variable domain, filled in from reference TRBV5-1 and TRBJ2-6, reads KAGVTQTPRYLIKTRGQQVTLSCSPISGHRSVSWYQQTPGQGLQFLFEYFSETQRNKGNFPGRFSGRQFSNSRSEMNVSTLELGDSALYLCASSLGTGGASGANVLTFGAGSRLTVL.

The chain carries TRBV6-5 and TRBJ1-2, with 11 bases lining up with TRBD1. Per germline, CDR1 MNHEY and CDR2 SVGAGI. The V and J ends lost 8 bases and 6 bases, in that order; junction bases with no gene match: 8. The CDR3 contains 14 residues. The CDR3 nucleotides are TGTGCCAGCCTGGGACAGGGGGGGTTTCATGGCTACACCTTC. It specifies CASLGQGGFHGYTF.

The V gene is TRBV6-5, the J gene TRBJ1-6; TRBD1 is a possible D gene (5 bases). The CDR3 spans 14 residues. Deletions cut 4 bases from V and 7 bases from J, with 11 bases between. From germline, CDR1 is MNHEY and CDR2 SVGAGI. CDR3 residues: CASSWQGGNSPLHF. The CDR3 coding sequence is TGTGCCAGCAGTTGGCAGGGAGGAAATTCACCCCTCCACTTT.

The J gene is TRBJ2-5, the V gene TRBV5-6; 11 bases agree with TRBD2. Germline V gene data show CDR1 as SGHDT and CDR2 as YYEEEE. This CDR3 is built from 14 residues. Losses at the gene ends were 4 bases for V and 4 bases for J; bases not matched to a gene: 3. The CDR3 protein is CASSRGTSGETQYF. The CDR3 region has the DNA TGTGCCAGCAGCCGCGGGACTAGCGGAGAGACCCAGTACTTC.

The chain recombines TRBV30 with TRBJ1-2; TRBD1 agrees at 7 bases. V was clipped by 1 base and J by 4 bases; unmatched bases: 6. The germline V gene has CDR1 GTSNPN and CDR2 SVGIG (reference sequence). The CDR3 contains 14 residues. For the CDR3, the DNA is TGTGCCTGGAGTGGACAGGGTTCGCCCTATGGCTACACCTTC. Encoded protein: CAWSGQGSPYGYTF.

This clone came up a few times. The rearrangement links TRBV29-1 to TRBJ1-2; maybe TRBD1 (5 bases). This CDR3 has 15 amino acids. V lost 4 bases, J lost 0 bases, and 15 bases lay in between. Germline V lookup: CDR1 SQVTM, CDR2 ANQGSEA. CDR3: CSVGTTELSNYGYTF. In DNA, the CDR3 is TGCAGCGTTGGGACGACAGAACTTTCTAACTATGGCTACACCTTC.

The chain employs TRBV6-5 and TRBJ1-2, with TRBD1 matching 9 bases. CDR1 is MNHEY and CDR2 is SVGAGI in the germline V gene. CDR3 length: 13 residues. Trimming at V came to 5 bases and at J to 8 bases, leaving 6 bases not matched to a gene. This chain's CDR3 is CASSLRDRDGYTF. The CDR3 DNA sequence: TGTGCCAGCAGTCTCAGGGACAGGGACGGCTACACCTTC.

The chain employs TRBV2 and TRBJ1-1; D unresolved. This CDR3 contains 13 residues. Germline V gene data show CDR1 as SNHLY and CDR2 as FYNNEI. With 6 bases removed from V and 1 base from J, the gap between germline ends came to 9 bases. In DNA form, the CDR3 reads TGTGCCAGCAGGACTCGGGGGAACACTGAAGCTTTCTTT. Its protein is CASRTRGNTEAFF.

The chain couples TRBV5-1 to TRBJ1-2; D is perhaps TRBD1 (6 bases). This CDR3 has 14 residues. Germline V lookup: CDR1 SGHRS, CDR2 YFSETQ. V lost 0 bases and J lost 6, with 12 bases in between. CDR3 in amino acids: CASSLGRTENGYTF. The DNA for the CDR3 is TGCGCCAGCAGCTTGGGTAGGACAGAGAATGGCTACACCTTC. Drawing the rest from reference TRBV5-1 and TRBJ1-2, the complete variable domain is KAGVTQTPRYLIKTRGQQVTLSCSPISGHRSVSWYQQTPGQGLQFLFEYFSETQRNKGNFPGRFSGRQFSNSRSEMNVSTLELGDSALYLCASSLGRTENGYTFGSGTRLTVV.